This T cell receptor beta chain was found in a study of T cell responses to AZD1222 COVID-19 vaccine. General study findings and limits: Only a handful of people who got AZD1222 tested seropositive at baseline. Of spike-specific TCRs, nearly half reportedly target regions left unmutated in variants.

As regards this clone: No antigen is known for it.

Looked up from germline, CDR1 is DFQATT and CDR2 is SNEGSKA (reference sequence). The CDR3 loop spans 14 amino acids. Trimming stripped 5 bases from V and 0 bases from J, with 8 bases between. TCRdb keeps only in-frame clones here, not all; method: immunoSEQ multiplex PCR. The sample contains 120,000 to 150,000 clones, roughly 90% of which appear only once. This chain connects TRBV20-1 to TRBJ2-6; no firm D call. Sequencing used peripheral blood, obtained 28 days after the second AZD1222 dose. The receptor was derived from an adult who received the AZD1222 COVID-19 vaccine. This CDR3 is CSARGYSGANVLTF. DNA of the CDR3: TGCAGTGCTCGTGGGTACTCTGGGGCCAACGTCCTGACTTTC.